The present TCR beta chain was sequenced within a study of regulatory T cells in long-lasting Graves disease (dated by TCRdb to about 2021). Regarding the study in general: In the newly diagnosed Graves' disease group, patients had been taking antithyroid drugs for less than 3 months. Persistent Graves' disease patients were compared with newly diagnosed Graves' disease patients by peripheral blood TCR sequencing and RNA sequencing. The study was conducted in China and was registered as a clinical trial. A total of 33 samples were covered by TCR sequencing, comprising some 13 persistent and 20 or so newly diagnosed Graves' disease patients.

The sample's time point label is to be understood as: newly diagnosed GD, antithyroid drugs for less than 3 months. For both TCR sequencing and RNA sequencing, RNA was extracted from PBMCs using TRIzol. The diagnosis of Graves' disease followed American Thyroid Association guidelines. Patients for the study were recruited at an endocrinology department in Xi'an, China. From each patient, roughly 9 milliliters of peripheral blood was collected into an EDTA anticoagulant tube. PBMCs were isolated by Ficoll Paque Plus density gradient separation without further T cell sorting. An Agilent 2100 Bioanalyzer and agarose gel were used to check RNA quality, while a NanoDrop 2000 measured RNA concentration. The library relied on multiplex PCR. The reads were generated on an Illumina HiSeq 4000. TCR beta libraries were built with iRepertoire HTBI primers and Arm-PCR amplification of CDR3 regions. Before sequencing, the PCR products went through gel purification. As for how the authors treated the data: Gene usage analysis of CDR3 amino acid clonotypes used the 60 to 80 TRBV and 14 to 15 TRBJ segments found across samples. COPE and FqMerger were used to merge the filtered high-quality paired reads into contigs. Contigs were aligned with BLAST to IMGT TRBV, TRBD and TRBJ reference genes, and CDR3 was defined per IMGT. Clonotypes above 0.1% frequency were classified as highly expanded clones. Shannon entropy served as the measure of repertoire diversity, while the Gini coefficient captured V-J evenness. A clonotype was considered public if more than one individual shared it. The public reads were quality trimmed at Q25 with fastp and then assembled into clones with MiXCR by TCRdb, keeping productive beta chains. Rows merge per CDR3 protein into single entries with the most common DNA and genes. The V and J calls were not made by the authors but by TCRdb's processing. Within this sample are 350,000 to 500,000 distinct CDR3 sequences, with 14% of them counted one time only. More than 15% of the sample goes to the ten largest clones.

Many counts were recorded for this clonotype. It has no known antigen specificity. Per-base qualities were not stored, and no clone one base away is much larger. Study-wide conclusions, independent of this receptor: TRBV28, TRBJ1-2 and TRBJ2-5 were preferentially used in persistent disease, while TRBV20-1 and TRBJ2-1 were favored in newly diagnosed disease. The authors noted that the small sample size was a limitation that may lower accuracy. Lower TCR Shannon entropy and fewer highly expanded clones were observed in persistent Graves' disease patients than in newly diagnosed patients, which suggested clonal expansion. Because the primary lesion, thyroid tissue, could not be accessed, the study looked at peripheral blood alone. Persistent patients shared more public clonotypes among themselves (around 3,000) than newly diagnosed patients did (about 900). Sequencing and analysis were limited to the TCR beta chain.

Counted from cysteine to phenylalanine, this CDR3 has 15 amino acids. Of the read, only the CDR3 DNA is kept; its 45 bases are in frame from base 1. The V end loses 5 bases and the J end loses 3 bases, and a stretch of 14 bases separates them. Looking up the germline V gene (reference sequence) yields CDR1 PRHDT and CDR2 FYEKMQ. The same specimen was also included in a second study, on T cells in Graves' hyperthyroidism and ophthalmopathy. The second study's authors report: Stable Graves' hyperthyroidism was defined as no progression to ophthalmopathy during 18 months of follow-up. Hyperthyroidism patients were aged 18 to 65 years and newly diagnosed, with disease duration of less than 2 months. Exclusion was applied to patients with uncontrolled infections, other autoimmune diseases, pregnancy or lactation. Clinical symptoms, serum thyroxine and TRAb, thyroid ultrasound, and orbital computed tomography formed the basis for the diagnoses. A first-round RT-PCR of the TCR CDR3 used the HTBI primer set with the Qiagen OneStep RT-PCR kit. Most expanded thyroid clonotypes (frequency above 0.001) were also detected in blood, a finding suggesting that blood repertoires may reflect thyroid immune responses. Ophthalmopathy was separated from stable hyperthyroidism by a 13 V-J signature model, with about 88% sensitivity and roughly 81% specificity obtained in cross-validation and 80%/75% obtained in testing. In validation, progression to ophthalmopathy was predicted by the model with roughly 69% sensitivity and 72% to 85% specificity, a median of approximately 6.5 months before onset. To identify TCR V-J signatures that set the groups apart, the researchers used a discovery cohort of 90 to 100 patients, made up of under 45 with Graves' ophthalmopathy and about 59 with stable Graves' hyperthyroidism. Prospective prediction of ophthalmopathy was tested in an independent validation cohort of about 19 hyperthyroidism patients and around 16 patients who later progressed to ophthalmopathy. The roughly 100 discovery patients were randomly divided into training and test sets at a 7:3 ratio. In several Graves' hyperthyroidism patients, the study also compared T-cell repertoires from thyroid tissue with T-cell repertoires from blood. Following sampling, methimazole starting at 30 mg daily was given to hyperthyroidism patients, and high-dose intravenous methylprednisolone was given to ophthalmopathy patients. Libraries were constructed in a second round of multiplex PCR, after which size selection and purification were carried out. The libraries were sequenced on an Illumina HiSeq2000 using paired-end 100 bp reads. SOAPnuke was used to process the raw data, removing reads that contained adapters or uncalled bases, had a mean Phred below 15, or lacked an exact match to the constant primer or identifier. High-quality paired reads were merged using COPE v1.2.5, and each unique nucleotide sequence was defined as a clonotype. Clonotypes were aligned to IMGT TRBV, TRBD and TRBJ reference segments using MiTCR v1.1. Only V-J combinations with frequency above 0.0001, covering about 99% of repertoires, were analysed. The TCS score was defined as the ratio of F50 (clonal expansion) to E x V (chaos), calculated using BLOSUM62-based TCRdist between CDR3 peptides within each V-J. Welch's t-statistics and random forest reduced around 510 V-J features to 10 to 15, which were used in a naive Bayes classifier (R e1071). No statistical method was used to fix the sample size in advance, and group allocation was not hidden from the investigators. TCR Vbeta CDR3 sequencing of 130 to 150 peripheral blood samples (43 ophthalmopathy, 75 to 85 hyperthyroidism and approximately 17 progressor patients) is reported in the paper.

The chain uses TRBV13 and TRBJ2-1, with a weak D call of TRBD1 (5 bases match). The starting material was peripheral blood mononuclear cells (PBMCs), obtained at new diagnosis, from a patient treated with antithyroid drugs. This sequence originates from a woman aged 45-65 years with Graves disease. Donor details come from another sample of the same person, matched by shared clones. The DNA reads TGTGCCAGCAGCCCAACAGGCCGAGGCTACAATGAGCAGTTCTTC. This encodes CASSPTGRGYNEQFF. The full variable domain, with segments outside the CDR3 supplied by the reference TRBV13 and TRBJ2-1 proteins, appears as AAGVIQSPRHLIKEKRETATLKCYPIPRHDTVYWYQQGPGQDPQFLISFYEKMQSDKGSIPDRFSAQQFSDYHSELNMSSLELGDSALYFCASSPTGRGYNEQFFGPGTRLTVL.